The present TCR beta chain was sequenced within a study of cytomegalovirus exposure and HLA in healthy donors. Overall study findings and caveats: Previous analysis showed most TCR beta V segments were productive about 87% or about 30% of the time.

Primers: 60 Vbeta forward and 13 Jbeta reverse. TCRdb keeps only in-frame clones here, not all; method: immunoSEQ multiplex PCR. The sample carries 85,000 to 120,000 clones, more than 60% recorded once. About this clone: Antigen: not known.

Looked up from germline, CDR1 is SEHNR and CDR2 is FQNEAQ (reference sequence). V dropped 3 bases and J dropped 4 bases, with 10 bases sitting between them. CDR3 length equals 13 residues. V usage is TRBV7-9 and J usage is TRBJ2-7, with a weak D call TRBD1 (6 bases). The sequence was collected from a man aged 55 to 70 in good health and CMV-seronegative. The material sequenced was PBMCs. The chain's CDR3 is CASSFGRGYEQYF. In DNA form, the CDR3 reads TGTGCCAGCAGCTTTGGCAGGGGATACGAGCAGTACTTC.